This section outlines one T cell receptor beta chain sequence together with its context. This clone was seen only once. The clone's antigen remains unknown. The input lacks base qualities; no much larger clone sits a single base away. CDR1 and CDR2 are read off the germline V gene as SGHDN and FVKESK. Trimming accounts for 0 bases at V and 0 bases at J, while the number of junction bases matched to no gene is 13. The CDR3 has 20 amino acids, counting the end cysteine and phenylalanine. Only the CDR3 region is kept as DNA, spanning 60 bases read in frame from base 1. The data belong to a study of shared T cell receptors in the human thymus (dated by TCRdb to 2020 to 2023). Broadly, across the study: The study examined how self-reactive, shared T-cell receptor alpha chains are generated in the human thymus.

Receptors were amplified or captured by the immunoSEQ multiplex PCR assay. TCRdb holds this immuneACCESS table with in-frame rearrangements only. Some clones are missing; in checked studies, unresolved V genes explain under half, and the rest has no known cause. This sample lists 550,000 to 800,000 clones; approximately 83% were detected once. The ten biggest clones cover under 0.012% of the sample. These data also featured in a second study, about human thymus T cells. The second study reports: In Finland, the donors were immunologically healthy infants who were having open corrective cardiac surgery for congenital heart defects. The thymus tissue came from surgical resects taken out during corrective cardiac surgery. Both the thymic and the peripheral blood repertoires appeared to show biased V and J gene segment usage. According to the related research, thymic TCR repertoires were highly overlapping among unrelated individuals. The study characterized TCR alpha and beta repertoires from about 8 infant thymus samples and a few related peripheral blood samples. The cohort included six male and two female infants, with donor ages spanning 7 to 244 days. Thymocytes were released mechanically from tissue and stored at -70 °C as pellets of about 9-32 million cells. Genomic DNA was extracted from frozen cell pellets with a QIAsymphony instrument. TCRB and TCRAD loci were amplified from a standardized quantity of quality-controlled genomic DNA using the immunoSEQ multiplex PCR assay. The V(D)J region was spanned by amplicons of a length sufficient to cover the CDR3 and to identify V and J genes. The commercial immunoSEQ service was used to sequence amplicons on an Illumina platform. Primer bias and sequencing errors were corrected as previously described, and TCRAD and TCRB definitions were based on the IMGT database. Repertoires were analysed with immunoSEQ Analyzer 3.0 and VDJTools, covering basic statistics, V/J segment usage, diversity estimates, rarefaction and pairwise overlap. To estimate diversity, the Chao1, ChaoE, Efron-Thisted, Shannon and inverse Simpson indices were applied, and diversity was also estimated on datasets down-sampled to the smallest sample. For repertoire overlap, CDR3 nucleotide sequence, V gene and J gene had to match strictly, and clustering was done by Jaccard-based multidimensional scaling. On average, thymus samples gave around 810,000 unique TCRB clonotypes, whereas blood samples gave around 84,000.

Sequenced: thymocytes. This sequence uses TRBV14 and TRBJ2-2, with TRBD1 matching 7 junction bases. The sequence derives from a girl under three years old with a congenital heart defect. Donor details come from another sample of the same person, matched by shared clones. The DNA reads TGTGCCAGCAGCCAAGAGGAAACAGGGGCGACCACCCCGAACACCGGGGAGCTGTTTTTT. It codes for CASSQEETGATTPNTGELFF.